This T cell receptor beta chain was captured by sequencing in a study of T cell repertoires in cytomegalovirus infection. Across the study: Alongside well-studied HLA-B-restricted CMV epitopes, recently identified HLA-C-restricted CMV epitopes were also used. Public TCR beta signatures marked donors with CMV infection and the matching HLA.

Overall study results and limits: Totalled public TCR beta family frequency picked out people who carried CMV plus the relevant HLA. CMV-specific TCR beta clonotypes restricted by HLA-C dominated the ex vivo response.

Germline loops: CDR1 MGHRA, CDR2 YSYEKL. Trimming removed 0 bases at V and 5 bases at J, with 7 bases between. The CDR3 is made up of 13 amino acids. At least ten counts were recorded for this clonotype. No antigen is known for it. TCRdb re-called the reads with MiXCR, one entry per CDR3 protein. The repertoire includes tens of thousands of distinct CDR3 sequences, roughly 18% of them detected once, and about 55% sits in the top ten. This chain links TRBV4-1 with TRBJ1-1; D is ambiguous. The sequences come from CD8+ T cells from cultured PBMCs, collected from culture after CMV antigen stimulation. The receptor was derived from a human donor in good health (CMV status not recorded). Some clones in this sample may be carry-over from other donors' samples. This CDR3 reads CASSQDLSTEAFF. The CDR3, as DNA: TGCGCCAGCAGCCAAGATCTGAGTACTGAAGCTTTCTTT.